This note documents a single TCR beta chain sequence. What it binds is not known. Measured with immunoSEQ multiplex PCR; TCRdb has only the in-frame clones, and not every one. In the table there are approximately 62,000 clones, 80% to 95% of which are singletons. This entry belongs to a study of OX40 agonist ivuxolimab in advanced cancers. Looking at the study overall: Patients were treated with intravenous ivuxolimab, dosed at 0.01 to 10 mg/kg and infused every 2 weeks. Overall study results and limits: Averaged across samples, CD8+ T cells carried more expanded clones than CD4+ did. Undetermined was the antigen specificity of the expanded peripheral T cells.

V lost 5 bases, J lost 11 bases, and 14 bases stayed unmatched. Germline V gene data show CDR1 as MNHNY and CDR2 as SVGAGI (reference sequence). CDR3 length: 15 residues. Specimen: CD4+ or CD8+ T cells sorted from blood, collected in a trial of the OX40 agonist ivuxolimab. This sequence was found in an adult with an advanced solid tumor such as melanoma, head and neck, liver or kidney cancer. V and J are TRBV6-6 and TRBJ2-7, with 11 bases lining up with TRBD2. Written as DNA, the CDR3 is TGTGCCAGCAGTCAGGGCCTAGCGGGGGGTTTGGAGAAGTACTTC. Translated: CASSQGLAGGLEKYF.